This TCR beta chain originates from a study of T cell responses to AZD1222 COVID-19 vaccine. The study, taken as a whole, reports: All repertoire sampling was performed exclusively after the peak T cell response. Donors, mostly white British, included more females; clonal diversity was possibly underestimated. Unmutated regions of variants are reportedly targeted by nearly half of spike-specific TCRs. Spike-specific TCR breadth and depth were elevated following two AZD1222 doses.

Germline CDR1 SNHLY, CDR2 FYNNEI. V lost 10 bases, J lost 7 bases, and 20 bases lay in between. This CDR3 has 13 amino acids. Details on this clone: The antigen is not known.

Method: immunoSEQ multiplex PCR; TCRdb's copy keeps in-frame clones and lacks some. The table records 120,000 or so clones, around 89% of them present only once. The receptor was derived from an adult in good health. The chain is built from TRBV2 and TRBJ2-7; possible D gene TRBD2, 5 bases. The sequencing here drew on peripheral blood, taken on day 0 of MenACWY control vaccination. The CDR3 bases are TGTGCCACCACGGGAAGTCCTTTGGGGGAGCAGTACTTC. It is translated as CATTGSPLGEQYF.